The 17 T cell receptor beta chains below were found in one sample sequenced in a study of T cells in Graves' hyperthyroidism and ophthalmopathy. Amplified TCR beta CDR3 regions derived from RNA transcripts. The TCR CDR3 was amplified in a first-round RT-PCR using the HTBI primer set. A single record per CDR3 protein comes from TCRdb applying MiXCR to the multiplex PCR reads. The sample contains about 520,000 distinct CDR3 sequences, roughly a quarter of which appear only once. Sample: blood. Every receptor here comes from a woman younger than 45 with Graves' ophthalmopathy.

This clonotype has a count of ten or more. The rearrangement joins TRBV6-1 to TRBJ1-2; D not resolved. Per the germline V gene, CDR1 is MNHNS and CDR2 is SASEGT. There are 11 residues in the CDR3. V gave up 8 bases and J gave up 6 bases, with 10 bases separating them. The chain's CDR3 is CASRALHGYTF. The CDR3 DNA is TGTGCCAGCCGGGCCCTCCATGGCTACACCTTC.

This clonotype came up many times. The V call is TRBV7-3, the J call TRBJ2-7; 8 bases agree with TRBD2. Looked up from germline, CDR1 is SGHTA and CDR2 is FQGTGA. The CDR3 length is 14 residues. The J segment lost 6 bases and the V segment lost 0 bases, leaving 4 bases of the junction unmatched. CDR3 nucleotide sequence: TGTGCCAGCAGCTTAACCGGACTAGCCAGCGAGCAGTACTTC. Amino acid sequence: CASSLTGLASEQYF.

This clonotype was seen just once. V gene TRBV6-1 combines with J gene TRBJ2-5; TRBD1 matches 8 bases. The ends lost 6 bases at V and 5 bases at J; junction bases unmatched: 11. Germline V gene data show CDR1 as MNHNS and CDR2 as SASEGT. The CDR3 consists of 15 residues. CDR3 sequence reads: CASSTGTGLDETQYF. The DNA of the CDR3 is TGTGCCAGCAGCACAGGGACAGGATTAGATGAGACCCAGTACTTC.

This clonotype was observed at least ten times. V and J are TRBV6-5 and TRBJ2-7, with 8 bases that match TRBD1. Germline CDR1 MNHEY, CDR2 SVGAGI. The J segment lost 3 bases and the V segment lost 5 bases, leaving 6 bases of the junction unmatched. The CDR3 runs 14 residues. In DNA form, the CDR3 reads TGTGCCAGCAGTCATCCGGGACAGGTCTACGAGCAGTACTTC. The encoded protein is CASSHPGQVYEQYF.

The chain employs TRBV13 and TRBJ2-2; either TRBD1 or TRBD2 may supply D (6 bases each). Germline V lookup: CDR1 PRHDT, CDR2 FYEKMQ (reference sequence). Trimming removed 4 bases from V and 4 bases from J, with 13 bases in between. The CDR3 covers 15 residues. Written as DNA, the CDR3 is TGTGCCAGCAGCTCGCCGGGGGCGCGCACCGGGGAGCTGTTTTTT. The encoded protein is CASSSPGARTGELFF.

This clonotype was counted ten times or more. Possible read error: a much larger clone is one base away. The chain recombines TRBV6-5 with TRBJ2-5, with D possibly TRBD2 on 6 matching bases. Germline V CDR1 and CDR2: MNHEY, SVGAGI. The CDR3 is 14 residues long. CDR3 loop: CASSYEGGEETKYF. The CDR3, as DNA: TGTGCCAGCAGTTACGAGGGAGGAGAAGAGACCAAGTACTTC.

This clonotype was detected ten times or more. V gene TRBV10-3 combines with J gene TRBJ2-5; 8 positions agree with TRBD1. CDR1 ENHRY and CDR2 SYGVKD come from the germline V gene. After removal of 7 bases from V and 5 bases from J, the junction contained 9 bases not matched to a gene. The CDR3 length is 14 residues. CDR3 nucleotide sequence: TGTGCCATCAAACCCGGGACAGGACGTGAGACCCAGTACTTC. It specifies CAIKPGTGRETQYF.

This clonotype has only a few counts. The gene calls are TRBV6-2 or TRBV6-3 and TRBJ2-2; 14 bases match TRBD2. This CDR3 has 19 residues. The germline gives CDR1 MNHEY, CDR2 SVGEGT. Trimming cost V 2 bases and J 2 bases; bases outside gene matches: 7. DNA of the CDR3: TGTGCCAGCAGTTACGGGTGGACTAGCGGGGGGATTAACACCGGGGAGCTGTTTTTT. Its protein product is CASSYGWTSGGINTGELFF.

The rearrangement joins TRBV18 to TRBJ2-7; 9 bases are shared with TRBD1. Germline V gene data show CDR1 as KGHSH and CDR2 as LQKENI. Losses at the gene ends were 4 bases for V and 7 bases for J; bases not matched to a gene: 11. The CDR3 runs 15 residues. CDR3 nucleotide sequence: TGTGCCAGCTCACTTGGAACAGGGGGCCTTAGGGAGCAGTACTTC. Protein sequence: CASSLGTGGLREQYF.

This clonotype has at least ten counts. The CDR3 region has the DNA TGCGCCAGCAGCTTCCGGAGACAGAACACTGAAGCTTTCTTT. This gives the protein CASSFRRQNTEAFF. The chain recombines TRBV5-1 with TRBJ1-1; unclear D gene. This CDR3 has 14 amino acids. V lost 2 bases to trimming and J lost 1 base, with 9 bases between them. CDR1 is SGHRS, CDR2 YFSETQ, per germline.

This clonotype occurred many times. The chain combines TRBV7-2 with TRBJ1-1; D is undetermined. Trimming pared 5 bases from V and 0 bases from J, leaving 13 bases between. This CDR3 contains 15 residues. Germline CDR1 is SGHTA and CDR2 is FQGNSA. CDR3 amino acids: CASSVPGSMNTEAFF. CDR3 DNA sequence: TGTGCCAGCAGCGTACCCGGGTCTATGAACACTGAAGCTTTCTTT.

The sample holds many counts of this clonotype. At one end, the junction sequence differs from germline, possibly due to a read error. V and J are TRBV6-1 and TRBJ2-7; 8 positions agree with TRBD1. This CDR3 region has 11 residues. CDR1 is MNHNS and CDR2 is SASEGT in the germline V gene. The CDR3 region is CASSSGQGTSF. DNA for the CDR3: TGTGCCAGCAGCAGTGGACAGGGTACTAGCTTC.

The V call is TRBV6-1, the J call TRBJ1-2; no clear D. The CDR3 contains 15 residues. CDR1 is MNHNS and CDR2 is SASEGT in the germline V gene. The ends were cut back, 5 bases at V and 0 bases at J, with 13 bases in the middle. The CDR3 loop is CASSRGSRANYGYTF. The CDR3 DNA follows: TGTGCCAGCAGTCGGGGTTCCAGAGCTAACTATGGCTACACCTTC.

There are many counts of this clonotype. This chain connects TRBV18 to TRBJ1-1; D not certain. V shed 2 bases and J shed 4 bases, with 8 bases lying between them. The CDR3 consists of 13 residues. CDR1 is KGHSH, CDR2 LQKENI, per germline. CDR3 DNA: TGTGCCAGCTCACCAGGCTTGGGCACTGAAGCTTTCTTT. It is translated as CASSPGLGTEAFF.

About this clonotype: This sequence may be a read error, since a much larger clone differs from it by one base. The chain employs TRBV5-1 and TRBJ1-1; D is unresolved. The CDR3 consists of 13 residues. Per the germline V gene, CDR1 is SGHRS and CDR2 is YFSETQ. Trimming removed 5 bases from V and 3 bases from J, with 11 bases in between. The CDR3: CASSGVMDTEAFF. The CDR3, as DNA: TGCGCCAGCAGTGGAGTCATGGACACTGAAGCTTTCTTT. The full variable domain, with the rest looked up from reference TRBV5-1 and TRBJ1-1, is KAGVTQTPRYLIKTRGQQVTLSCSPISGHRSVSWYQQTPGQGLQFLFEYFSETQRNKGNFPGRFSGRQFSNSRSEMNVSTLELGDSALYLCASSGVMDTEAFFGQGTRLTVV.

The chain joins TRBV10-3 to TRBJ1-2; no clear D. Germline V gene lookup returns CDR1 ENHRY and CDR2 SYGVKD. V was shortened by 3 bases and J by 8 bases, with 28 bases between the two germline ends. The length of the CDR3 is 18 residues. The CDR3 reads CAISDSKRANRNGGGYTF. The CDR3 nucleotides are TGTGCCATCAGTGATTCCAAACGGGCGAACCGGAACGGAGGGGGCTACACCTTC.

The table lists this clonotype with many counts. The chain is built from TRBV29-1 and TRBJ1-2; D not certain. Germline CDR1 SQVTM, CDR2 ANQGSEA. With 7 bases removed from V and 4 bases from J, the gap between germline ends came to 13 bases. The CDR3 is 12 residues long. CDR3 in DNA: TGCAGCGCCCGTGGGCAGGCCTATGGCTACACCTTC. Translating gives CSARGQAYGYTF.